The 23 T cell receptor beta chains below were found in one sample sequenced in a study of early stage breast cancer tumors. Only in-frame clones appear in the TCRdb table, and some are missing; sequencing was by immunoSEQ multiplex PCR. This repertoire shows 25,000 to 30,000 clones, less than 85% found once; its top ten account for over 9.5%. Material: blood. The source is a person between 60 and 70 years old with breast cancer.

The chain combines TRBV10-3 with TRBJ2-7; the match to TRBD1 covers 7 bases. With V trimmed by 4 bases and J by 3 bases, 15 bases remained unmatched. Germline CDR1 ENHRY, CDR2 SYGVKD. The CDR3 length is 17 residues. CDR3 residues: CAISGGPGTVDYYEQYF. The CDR3 coding sequence is TGTGCCATCAGTGGGGGACCCGGGACAGTCGATTACTACGAGCAGTACTTC.

In its sample, this clone was seen once. The V gene is TRBV19, the J gene TRBJ2-6; 7 nucleotides agree with TRBD1. V trimming: 4 bases; J trimming: 0 bases; junction bases outside the gene matches: 9. The germline V gene encodes CDR1 LNHDA and CDR2 SQIVND (reference sequence). This CDR3 has 18 residues. For the CDR3, the DNA is TGTGCCAGTAGTAGAGCGACAGGGATCTCCTCTGGGGCCAACGTCCTGACTTTC. Translating it yields CASSRATGISSGANVLTF.

V and J are TRBV5-4 and TRBJ2-7; TRBD2 agrees at 14 bases. This CDR3 region has 15 residues. The germline V gene has CDR1 SGHNT and CDR2 YYREEE (reference sequence). J lost 2 bases, V lost 5 bases, and 3 bases had no gene match. Here the CDR3 DNA reads TGTGCCAGCAGTACGACTAGCGGGAGGGCCTACGAGCAGTACTTC. Residues: CASSTTSGRAYEQYF. Full variable domain (rest looked up from reference TRBV5-4 and TRBJ2-7): ETGVTQSPTHLIKTRGQQVTLRCSSQSGHNTVSWYQQALGQGPQFIFQYYREEENGRGNFPPRFSGLQFPNYSSELNVNALELDDSALYLCASSTTSGRAYEQYFGPGTRLTVT.

The rearrangement uses TRBV7-9 and TRBJ2-1, with TRBD2 matching 12 bases. With 5 bases clipped from V and 9 bases from J, the junction kept 8 bases outside the gene matches. The length of the CDR3 is 15 residues. The germline V gene has CDR1 SEHNR and CDR2 FQNEAQ (reference sequence). As DNA, the CDR3 is TGTGCCAGCAGCCCTAGACTAGCGGGAGAGTCTGAGCAGTTCTTC. Its translation: CASSPRLAGESEQFF.

The chain recombines TRBV2 with TRBJ1-2; 8 nucleotides line up with TRBD1. Germline V gene lookup returns CDR1 SNHLY and CDR2 FYNNEI. The CDR3 runs 14 residues. J was trimmed by 7 bases and V by 5 bases; bases with no gene match: 9. Written as DNA, the CDR3 is TGTGCCAGCAGTATGAGACAGGGGAGGATTGGCTACACCTTC. It specifies CASSMRQGRIGYTF.

The CDR3 DNA reads TGTGCCAGCAGCGTAGCAGGGGGCGGCTACGAGCAGTACTTC. Amino acid sequence: CASSVAGGGYEQYF. This sequence joins TRBV9 and TRBJ2-7; 8 nucleotides align to TRBD1. Losses at the gene ends were 0 bases for V and 3 bases for J; bases not matched to a gene: 2. In germline, CDR1 is SGDLS, CDR2 YYNGEE. The CDR3 totals 14 residues. Supplemented by reference TRBV9 and TRBJ2-7, the full variable domain reads DSGVTQTPKHLITATGQRVTLRCSPRSGDLSVYWYQQSLDQGLQFLIQYYNGEERAKGNILERFSAQQFPDLHSELNLSSLELGDSALYFCASSVAGGGYEQYFGPGTRLTVT.

This chain joins TRBV4-3 and TRBJ2-6, with D perhaps matching TRBD1 (5 bases). Germline-derived CDR1 and CDR2 are LGHNA and YSLEER. The V end was cut by 2 bases, the J end by 4 bases, with 9 bases between. The CDR3 contains 15 residues. The CDR3 nucleotides read TGCGCCAGCAGCCAATCACAGGCGGGGGCCAACGTCCTGACTTTC. Translated, it gives CASSQSQAGANVLTF.

The genes are TRBV7-9 and TRBJ1-2; weak D call: TRBD1 (6 bases). The CDR3 spans 13 residues. Trimming cost V 5 bases and J 7 bases, with 14 bases left between them. Looked up from germline, CDR1 is SEHNR and CDR2 is FQNEAQ (reference sequence). In nucleotides, the CDR3 is TGTGCCAGCAGCCCCGGACAGTTTAGTGGCTACACCTTC. Its protein is CASSPGQFSGYTF.

This clone has a handful of counts. This chain links TRBV6-6 with TRBJ1-1; 8 bases agree with TRBD1. There are 14 residues in the CDR3. Unmatched junction bases numbered 8, after V lost 6 bases and J lost 5 bases. The germline gives CDR1 MNHNY, CDR2 SVGAGI (reference sequence). The CDR3 DNA sequence: TGTGCCAGCAGAAACGGACAGGGTTGGACTGAAGCTTTCTTT. Protein sequence: CASRNGQGWTEAFF.

V usage is TRBV11-2 and J usage is TRBJ2-3; TRBD2 matches 7 bases. The length of the CDR3 is 15 residues. V gave up 3 bases and J gave up 2 bases; unmatched junction bases: 5. Germline V gene sequence: CDR1 SGHAT, CDR2 FQNNGV. Written as DNA, the CDR3 is TGTGCCAGCAGCTTGTTGGGGGGGTTCACAGATACGCAGTATTTT. Protein sequence: CASSLLGGFTDTQYF.

The chain couples TRBV30 to TRBJ1-4; 8 nucleotides line up with TRBD1. This CDR3 is 19 amino acids long. The V segment lost 3 bases and the J segment 1 base; nucleotides outside the gene matches: 16. Per germline, CDR1 GTSNPN and CDR2 SVGIG (reference sequence). Here the CDR3 DNA reads TGTGCCTGGAGCGGAGTCGGACAGGGAAGGGCAGGAACTAATGAAAAACTGTTTTTT. Its protein is CAWSGVGQGRAGTNEKLFF.

The V gene is TRBV20-1, the J gene TRBJ1-3, with D unclear. Germline V gene sequence: CDR1 DFQATT, CDR2 SNEGSKA (reference sequence). The CDR3 is 11 residues long. V lost 6 bases and J 4 bases, leaving 7 bases between the germline ends. The CDR3 reads CSAKQGNTIYF. As DNA, the CDR3 is TGCAGTGCCAAACAGGGAAACACCATATATTTT.

This chain connects TRBV5-1 to TRBJ2-7; 10 bases line up with TRBD2. Germline-derived CDR1 and CDR2 are SGHRS and YFSETQ. This CDR3 is built from 14 residues. V was clipped by 4 bases and J by 3 bases; unmatched bases: 4. The CDR3 here is CASSRTSGRYEQYF. Here the CDR3 DNA reads TGCGCCAGCAGCCGGACTAGCGGACGCTACGAGCAGTACTTC.

The chain uses TRBV27 and TRBJ2-7; D is possibly TRBD2 (6 bases). This CDR3 has 17 residues. Germline V gene data show CDR1 as MNHEY and CDR2 as SMNVEV (reference sequence). Trimming removed 7 bases from V and 6 bases from J, with 28 bases in between. CDR3 sequence reads: CASIPHRGDSRYPEQYF. The CDR3 DNA is TGTGCCAGCATCCCCCATCGCGGGGACTCTCGATATCCCGAGCAGTACTTC.

V gene TRBV10-1 combines with J gene TRBJ1-1, with unresolved D. The CDR3 length is 14 residues. V lost 1 base, J lost 4 bases, and 10 bases lay in between. Germline loops: CDR1 WNHNN, CDR2 SYGVQD (reference sequence). Written as DNA, the CDR3 is TGCGCCAGCAGTGAGTGGTCGGAGGGCACTGAAGCTTTCTTT. Encoded protein: CASSEWSEGTEAFF.

The chain has TRBV27 and TRBJ2-7; unclear D gene. Germline CDR1 reads MNHEY; CDR2 reads SMNVEV (reference sequence). V was shortened by 4 bases and J by 0 bases, with 10 bases between the two germline ends. The CDR3 covers 14 residues. The chain's CDR3 is CASSWAARSYEQYF. The CDR3 DNA is TGTGCCAGCAGTTGGGCAGCCCGCTCCTACGAGCAGTACTTC.

This clone was seen a handful of times. The CDR3 here is CASSQSAAGPKWEPQHF. The CDR3 nucleotides are TGCGCCAGCAGTCAATCGGCCGCGGGACCTAAATGGGAGCCCCAGCATTTT. The chain couples TRBV23-1 to TRBJ1-5; maybe TRBD1 (5 bases). TRBV23-1 is reported as an ORF; its role is uncertain. The CDR3 loop spans 17 amino acids. V was shortened by 0 bases and J by 8 bases, with 20 bases between the two germline ends.

The rearrangement uses TRBV5-1 and TRBJ2-7, with 9 bases fitting TRBD2. The CDR3 totals 15 residues. Germline values: CDR1 SGHRS, CDR2 YFSETQ. J gave up 6 bases and V 7 bases, and 14 bases lay outside the gene matches. Here the CDR3 DNA reads TGCGCCAGCTCCTGGAGGCGGGAGGGCCGGGGCGAGCAGTACTTC. Amino acids: CASSWRREGRGEQYF.

This rearrangement joins TRBV5-4 to TRBJ1-2; maybe TRBD1 (5 bases). V was pared by 2 bases and J by 4 bases, with 12 bases between. Germline V gene sequence: CDR1 SGHNT, CDR2 YYREEE (reference sequence). This CDR3 comprises 14 residues. DNA of the CDR3: TGTGCCAGCAGCTTAAAGGGGCGCGGCTATGGCTACACCTTC. The encoded protein is CASSLKGRGYGYTF.

With respect to this clone: Relative to the germline gene, one junction end is altered; a read error may explain this. The rearrangement links TRBV5-4 to TRBJ2-1; TRBD2 agrees at 8 bases. Germline V gene lookup returns CDR1 SGHNT and CDR2 YYREEE (reference sequence). The CDR3 spans 17 residues. CDR3 nucleotide sequence: TGCGCCAGCAGCCAAGATTCAGCGGGAGCCGCCTACAATGAGCAGTTCTTC. Translating it yields CASSQDSAGAAYNEQFF. Based on the CDR3 plus reference TRBV5-4 and TRBJ2-1, the full variable domain is ETGVTQSPTHLIKTRGQQVTLRCSSQSGHNTVSWYQQALGQGPQFIFQYYREEENGRGNFPPRFSGLQFPNYSSELNVNALELDDSALYLCASSQDSAGAAYNEQFFGPGTRLTVL.

This rearrangement joins TRBV7-9 to TRBJ1-5; D not certain. Trimming left V 1 base short and J 5 bases short, with 9 bases between. The CDR3 spans 14 residues. The germline gives CDR1 SEHNR, CDR2 FQNEAQ (reference sequence). The CDR3, as DNA: TGTGCCAGCAGCTTAGAAGACCGGGATCAGCCCCAGCATTTT. Translated: CASSLEDRDQPQHF.

The chain uses TRBV4-2 and TRBJ2-6; 7 bases agree with TRBD1. The germline V gene encodes CDR1 LGHNA and CDR2 YNFKEQ. V lost 1 base to trimming and J lost 0 bases; unmatched junction nucleotides: 6. The CDR3 consists of 18 residues. CDR3 sequence reads: CASSQAGTAISGANVLTF. CDR3 bases: TGTGCCAGCAGCCAAGCTGGGACAGCTATCTCTGGGGCCAACGTCCTGACTTTC.

The V call is TRBV4-3, the J call TRBJ2-1, with D possibly being TRBD1 (5 bases). The V end was cut by 1 base, the J end by 7 bases, with 17 bases between. Per the germline V gene, CDR1 is LGHNA and CDR2 is YSLEER. CDR3 length: 16 amino acids. DNA for the CDR3: TGCGCCAGCAGCCAAGTTGTGGGGCATATGGCGAATGAGCAGTTCTTC. Translating gives CASSQVVGHMANEQFF.